This T cell receptor beta chain was documented in a study of blood T cell repertoires in COVID-19. Some clones are missing from TCRdb's copy, which holds only in-frame ones; the method was immunoSEQ multiplex PCR. The data show a few hundred thousand clones, roughly 90% seen once. Study members were between 18 and 89 years old and lived in 20 to 25 US regions. The V and J ends lost 4 bases and 2 bases respectively, with 11 bases between them. Germline V gives CDR1 KGHDR, CDR2 SFDVKD. The CDR3 extends over 14 amino acids. Sequenced: PBMCs or T cells enriched from blood (not recorded which). The chain uses TRBV24-1 and TRBJ2-7; tentative D call: TRBD1 (6 bases). The TCR originated in a woman younger than 45 who had been exposed to COVID-19. CDR3 region: CATSDNREPYEQYF. The CDR3 nucleotides are TGTGCCACCAGTGACAACAGGGAACCCTACGAGCAGTACTTC.